This record concerns one T cell receptor (beta chain) sequence. It lacks a known antigen. No clone much larger than this one lies a single base away; base qualities are absent. This record comes from a study of technical replicates of blood from several donors (dated by TCRdb to 2015 to 2018). Libraries were made using the immunoSEQ multiplex PCR assay. In TCRdb, the immuneACCESS table is reduced to in-frame sequences with V and J assigned. These tables do not hold every clone; where another copy was compared, an unresolved V gene accounts for under half, and the others remain unexplained. This sample comprises tens of thousands of clones, 90% to 95% of them detected only once. The ten biggest clones cover approximately 4% of the sample. The germline V gene (reference sequence) yields SGHNT for CDR1 and YYREEE for CDR2. Measured from the cysteine to the phenylalanine, the CDR3 is 18 residues long. Of all the DNA, just the CDR3 is kept, 54 bases in frame from base 1. Here V drops 5 bases and J drops 4 bases, and the junction holds 19 bases not matched to any gene.

The chain is encoded by TRBV5-4 joined to TRBJ2-3; 7 junctional bases match TRBD2. Sequenced material: PBMCs. This TCR was sampled from a human donor in good health. Some clones in this sample may be carry-over from other donors' samples. The bases are TGTGCCAGCAGGCTTGGCGGGAGCGAGCCAGTTAGACCAGATACGCAGTATTTT. Its amino acids are CASRLGGSEPVRPDTQYF.